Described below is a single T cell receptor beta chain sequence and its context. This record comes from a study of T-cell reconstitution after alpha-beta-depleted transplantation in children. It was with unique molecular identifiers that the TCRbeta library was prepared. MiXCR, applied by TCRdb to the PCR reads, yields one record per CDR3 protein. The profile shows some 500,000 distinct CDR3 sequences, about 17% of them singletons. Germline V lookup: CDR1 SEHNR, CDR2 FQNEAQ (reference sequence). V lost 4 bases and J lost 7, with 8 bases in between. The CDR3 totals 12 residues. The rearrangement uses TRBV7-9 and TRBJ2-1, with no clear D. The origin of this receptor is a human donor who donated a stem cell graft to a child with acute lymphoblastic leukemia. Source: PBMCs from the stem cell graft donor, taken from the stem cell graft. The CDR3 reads CASSYKGNEQFF. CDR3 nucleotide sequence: TGTGCCAGCAGCTACAAAGGGAATGAGCAGTTCTTC.